These 10 T cell receptor beta chains were sequenced from one sample in a study of early T cells in non-severe SARS-CoV-2 infection. Via MiXCR, TCRdb re-called the 5' RACE reads, giving one row per CDR3 protein. The sample records fewer than 75,000 distinct CDR3 sequences, around 20% being singletons. Specimen: whole blood, collected at baseline. These receptors originate from an adult who was a healthcare worker with PCR-confirmed SARS-CoV-2 infection or an uninfected control (not recorded which).

The V call is TRBV10-3, the J call TRBJ2-7, with TRBD1 matching over 12 bases. The germline gives CDR1 ENHRY, CDR2 SYGVKD. V gave up 7 bases and J gave up 5 bases; unmatched junction bases: 6. The CDR3 covers 14 residues. The CDR3, as DNA: TGTGCCATCACATCGGGGACAGGGGGCGACGAGCAGTACTTC. The encoded protein is CAITSGTGGDEQYF.

V gene TRBV29-1 combines with J gene TRBJ1-2, with a tentative D call TRBD1 (6 bases). Germline CDR1 SQVTM, CDR2 ANQGSEA. The CDR3 runs to 12 residues. V was shortened by 4 bases and J by 6 bases, with 12 bases between the two germline ends. The CDR3 protein is CSVAEGVDGYTF. CDR3 bases: TGCAGCGTTGCGGAGGGGGTGGATGGCTACACCTTC.

This sequence joins TRBV4-2 and TRBJ2-5; 9 bases fit TRBD2. Germline CDR1 LGHNA, CDR2 YNFKEQ. The length of the CDR3 is 19 residues. Unmatched junction bases numbered 14, after V lost 1 base and J lost 2 bases. The CDR3 spells CASSQAARGAGGRQETQYF. The CDR3 DNA is TGTGCCAGCAGCCAAGCGGCCAGGGGAGCGGGGGGAAGGCAAGAGACCCAGTACTTC.

This chain joins TRBV24-1 and TRBJ2-2, with D uncertain. CDR1 is KGHDR, CDR2 SFDVKD, per germline. The CDR3 covers 12 residues. V was shortened by 5 bases and J by 4 bases, with 4 bases between the two germline ends. The CDR3 DNA reads as TGTGCCACCAGTGCCTTCACCGGGGAGCTGTTTTTT. It codes for CATSAFTGELFF.

V gene TRBV7-9 combines with J gene TRBJ1-5; D remains unclear. Germline assignment: CDR1 SEHNR and CDR2 FQNEAQ (reference sequence). This CDR3 is 14 amino acids long. V shed 5 bases and J shed 4 bases, with 12 bases lying between them. The CDR3 region is CASSPASGNQPQHF. The CDR3, as DNA: TGTGCCAGCAGCCCTGCATCCGGTAATCAGCCCCAGCATTTT.

The rearrangement joins TRBV30 to TRBJ2-2, with D maybe TRBD2 (5 bases). V was trimmed by 6 bases and J by 4 bases, leaving 9 bases between them. This CDR3 comprises 12 residues. Germline lookup yields CDR1 GTSNPN and CDR2 SVGIG (reference sequence). The CDR3 DNA reads as TGTGCCTGCCCGAGCGGCACCGGGGAGCTGTTTTTT. It yields the protein CACPSGTGELFF.

This clonotype has more than one count but fewer than ten. The chain carries TRBV12-3 or TRBV12-4 and TRBJ2-1; the D is unclear. V was trimmed by 7 bases and J by 0 bases, leaving 4 bases between them. This CDR3 spans 12 amino acids. For the CDR3, the DNA is TGTGCCAGCACCCCCTCCTACAATGAGCAGTTCTTC. Its translation: CASTPSYNEQFF.

The V and J genes are TRBV5-1 and TRBJ2-7, with 8 bases fitting TRBD2. Germline CDR1 SGHRS, CDR2 YFSETQ. Germline trimming cut 1 base from V and 9 bases from J; bases unmatched to any gene: 15. This CDR3 is built from 16 residues. The CDR3 bases are TGCGCCAGCAGCTTGACAAATTCGCCCGGGGGGGCCGGGCAGTACTTC. Residues: CASSLTNSPGGAGQYF. The full variable domain, rest sourced from reference TRBV5-1 and TRBJ2-7, is KAGVTQTPRYLIKTRGQQVTLSCSPISGHRSVSWYQQTPGQGLQFLFEYFSETQRNKGNFPGRFSGRQFSNSRSEMNVSTLELGDSALYLCASSLTNSPGGAGQYFGPGTRLTVT.

This sequence joins TRBV3-1 and TRBJ1-2; weak D call: TRBD1 (5 bases). Germline assignment: CDR1 LGHDT and CDR2 YNNKEL (reference sequence). V gave up 10 bases and J gave up 4 bases, with 13 bases separating them. CDR3 size: 12 residues. CDR3 sequence: CATLSGTYGYTF. The DNA of the CDR3 is TGTGCCACCCTAAGCGGGACCTATGGCTACACCTTC.

The genes are TRBV12-3 or TRBV12-4 and TRBJ1-5; D gene ambiguous. Trimming shortened V by 3 bases and J by 5 bases, and 5 bases separated the two germline ends. The CDR3 is 12 amino acids. The CDR3 DNA sequence: TGTGCCAGCAGTTTCTATGATCAGCCCCAGCATTTT. It codes for CASSFYDQPQHF.